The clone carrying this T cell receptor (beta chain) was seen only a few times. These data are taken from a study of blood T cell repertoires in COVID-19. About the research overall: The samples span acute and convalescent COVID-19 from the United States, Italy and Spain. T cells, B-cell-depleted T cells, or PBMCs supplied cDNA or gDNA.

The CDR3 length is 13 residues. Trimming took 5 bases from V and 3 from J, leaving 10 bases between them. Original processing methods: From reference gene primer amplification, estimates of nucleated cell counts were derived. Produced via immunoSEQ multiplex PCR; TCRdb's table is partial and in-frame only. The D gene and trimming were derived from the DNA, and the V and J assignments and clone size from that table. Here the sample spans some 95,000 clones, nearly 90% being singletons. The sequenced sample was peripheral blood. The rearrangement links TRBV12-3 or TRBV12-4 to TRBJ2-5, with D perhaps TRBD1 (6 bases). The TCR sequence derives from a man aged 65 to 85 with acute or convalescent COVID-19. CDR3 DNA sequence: TGTGCCAGCAGTCCCGGACAGAAAGAGACCCAGTACTTC. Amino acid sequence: CASSPGQKETQYF.